This T cell receptor (beta chain) was profiled in a study of T cells in localized non-small cell lung cancer. This CDR3 has 15 residues. The V end was cut by 5 bases, the J end by 1 base, with 13 bases between. Germline values: CDR1 MDHEN, CDR2 SYDVKM. Sequencing was performed with immunoSEQ multiplex PCR; in TCRdb, only in-frame clones are kept and a portion is missing. The sample contains 2,600 or so clones, 21% of which appear only once. This chain links TRBV28 with TRBJ2-3, with D tentatively TRBD1 or TRBD2 (5 bases each). Specimen: lung tumor tissue, collected before any cancer treatment. The sequence was obtained from a man aged 35-69 years with stage I lung adenocarcinoma. The CDR3 DNA is TGTGCCAGCAGTGATAATGGGGGTGGCACAGATACGCAGTATTTT. Its translation: CASSDNGGGTDTQYF.